This entry is about one TCR beta chain. The antigen is unknown. Tagging with unique molecular identifiers was applied to individual cDNA molecules. TCRdb reprocessed the 5' RACE reads with MiXCR, giving one entry per CDR3 protein. The sample lists 20,000 to 30,000 distinct CDR3 sequences, about 5.5% occurring once. These data are taken from a study of early T cells in non-severe SARS-CoV-2 infection. Study information: The study sequenced bulk RNA from unsorted whole blood, with chains unpaired.

This CDR3 is built from 13 residues. Trimming took 3 bases from V and 1 from J, leaving 3 bases between them. Looked up from germline, CDR1 is SGHAT and CDR2 is FQDESV (reference sequence). Study-level results: Missing private and CD4 specificities, VDJdb matching favored anti-spike CD8 responses.

The receptor's source is an adult who was a healthcare worker with PCR-confirmed SARS-CoV-2 infection or an uninfected control (not recorded which). Material for sequencing was whole blood. The chain recombines TRBV11-1 with TRBJ2-2; no clear D. CDR3 coding DNA: TGTGCCAGCAGCTTTGGGAACACCGGGGAGCTGTTTTTT. Translated: CASSFGNTGELFF. Based on the CDR3 plus reference TRBV11-1 and TRBJ2-2, the full variable domain is EAEVAQSPRYKITEKSQAVAFWCDPISGHATLYWYRQILGQGPELLVQFQDESVVDDSQLPKDRFSAERLKGVDSTLKIQPAELGDSAMYLCASSFGNTGELFFGEGSRLTVL.